This T cell receptor (beta chain) comes out of a study of T cell responses to AZD1222 COVID-19 vaccine. General study results and limits: Repertoires were obtained solely post-peak T cell response. Spike-spanning, vaccine-associated CD4 TCRs were dominant at 160-218 and 743-854.

This clone has a single count. The antigen remains unidentified. The CDR3 covers 15 residues. V lost 2 bases and J 0 bases, leaving 11 bases between the germline ends. The germline gives CDR1 KGHSH, CDR2 LQKENI. Profiling relied on immunoSEQ multiplex PCR, and the TCRdb table lists in-frame clones only, not all of them. This table has under 95,000 clones, roughly 90% appearing once. Pooled samples include second doses given at about 4 or 12 weeks. The sample consisted of peripheral blood, taken 28 days after the second AZD1222 dose. The chain employs TRBV18 and TRBJ2-7; tentative D call: TRBD2 (6 bases). This TCR was recovered from an adult who received the AZD1222 COVID-19 vaccine. The CDR3: CASSPGGASSYEQYF. The CDR3 nucleotides are TGTGCCAGCTCACCAGGCGGGGCCAGCTCCTACGAGCAGTACTTC.